These 31 T cell receptor beta chains originate from one sample sequenced in a study of cytomegalovirus exposure and HLA in healthy donors. The assay was immunoSEQ multiplex PCR, and TCRdb's table has in-frame clones only and misses some. This sample has 95,000 to 150,000 clones, with more than 75% found just once. The specimen was PBMCs. All receptors derive from a woman aged 25-40 years in good health and CMV-seronegative.

V and J are TRBV19 and TRBJ1-5; 9 bases are shared with TRBD1. This CDR3 is built from 15 residues. The V gene's germline CDR1 is LNHDA and CDR2 SQIVND (reference sequence). The J segment lost 5 bases and the V segment lost 7 bases, leaving 9 bases of the junction unmatched. CDR3 in amino acids: CASIPEGQGHQPQHF. The CDR3 nucleotides are TGTGCCAGTATCCCTGAGGGACAGGGCCATCAGCCCCAGCATTTT.

This sequence joins TRBV5-1 and TRBJ2-6; D unclear. Germline CDR1 reads SGHRS; CDR2 reads YFSETQ. The CDR3 covers 15 residues. Trimming pared 4 bases from V and 1 base from J, leaving 9 bases between. The CDR3 region has the DNA TGCGCCAGCAGCCTTACAATTTCTGGGGCCAACGTCCTGACTTTC. This codes for CASSLTISGANVLTF.

This clone showed up just once. The V gene is TRBV6-1, the J gene TRBJ2-3; 9 bases fit TRBD2. The trim removed 6 bases at V and 0 bases at J, leaving 4 bases unmatched. The CDR3 is 15 residues long. The V gene's germline CDR1 is MNHNS and CDR2 SASEGT. The chain's CDR3 is CASSSSGGSTDTQYF. As DNA, the CDR3 is TGTGCCAGCAGCAGTAGCGGGGGTAGCACAGATACGCAGTATTTT.

This clone has a single count. The chain combines TRBV5-4 with TRBJ2-7, with 16 bases fitting TRBD2. Trimming took 3 bases from V and 2 from J; bases not matched to a gene: 5. Germline lookup yields CDR1 SGHNT and CDR2 YYREEE (reference sequence). This CDR3 region has 17 residues. CDR3 coding DNA: TGTGCCAGCAGCTCGGGACTAGCGGGGGGGCCGGCCTACGAGCAGTACTTC. This codes for CASSSGLAGGPAYEQYF.

Here the CDR3 DNA reads TGTGCCAGCACTAGATCGGGGGTTCTGGGCAATGAGCAGTTCTTC. Protein: CASTRSGVLGNEQFF. V and J are TRBV19 and TRBJ2-1; TRBD2 is a possible D gene (6 bases). The CDR3 consists of 15 residues. Trimming removed 9 bases at V and 6 bases at J, with 21 bases between. Germline V gives CDR1 LNHDA, CDR2 SQIVND (reference sequence).

This clone has a handful of counts. The chain links TRBV6-6 to TRBJ1-2, with TRBD1 identical over 7 bases. This CDR3 has 13 amino acids. Losses at the gene ends were 2 bases for V and 8 bases for J; bases not matched to a gene: 5. The germline CDR1 and CDR2 sequences are MNHNY and SVGAGI (reference sequence). The CDR3: CASSYGQGDGYTF. Here the CDR3 DNA reads TGTGCCAGCAGTTACGGTCAGGGGGACGGCTACACCTTC.

The chain carries TRBV5-1 and TRBJ2-3, with D perhaps matching TRBD2 (6 bases). Germline-derived CDR1 and CDR2 are SGHRS and YFSETQ. The CDR3 is made up of 15 amino acids. V dropped 4 bases and J dropped 6 bases, with 18 bases sitting between them. CDR3 region: CASSPVIPGVDTQYF. The DNA for the CDR3 is TGCGCCAGCAGCCCCGTCATCCCGGGGGTGGATACGCAGTATTTT.

The rearrangement links TRBV4-1 to TRBJ2-7, with 10 bases lining up with TRBD1. CDR1 and CDR2 (germline): MGHRA, YSYEKL. The junction had 4 bases not matched to a gene; V was cut back by 3 bases and J by 2 bases. The CDR3 covers 15 residues. The CDR3, as DNA: TGCGCCAGCAGCCAGGCCGGGACAGGGGCCTACGAGCAGTACTTC. This sequence encodes CASSQAGTGAYEQYF.

V gene TRBV2 combines with J gene TRBJ1-6, with TRBD1 identical over 7 bases. V dropped 5 bases and J dropped 7; count of bases not matched to a gene: 11. The CDR3 has 16 residues. The germline CDR1 and CDR2 sequences are SNHLY and FYNNEI. The CDR3 reads CASSSSRQGKNSPLHF. Here the CDR3 DNA reads TGTGCCAGCAGTTCCTCGCGACAGGGTAAAAATTCACCCCTCCACTTT.

The chain uses TRBV5-5 and TRBJ2-7; perhaps TRBD1 as D (6 bases). This CDR3 spans 16 amino acids. The V end was cut by 1 base, the J end by 7 bases, with 21 bases between. The germline V gene has CDR1 SGHKS and CDR2 YYEKEE (reference sequence). The CDR3 region has the DNA TGTGCCAGCAGCTTGACACGGGTAGCAGGGGCCGAAGAGCAGTACTTC. Translation: CASSLTRVAGAEEQYF.

This chain joins TRBV10-1 and TRBJ1-2, with a weak D call TRBD1 (5 bases). V was shortened by 4 bases and J by 4 bases, with 10 bases between the two germline ends. The CDR3 sequence is 13 residues long. Germline assignment: CDR1 WNHNN and CDR2 SYGVQD (reference sequence). CDR3 residues: CASSVDRSYGYTF. CDR3 coding DNA: TGCGCCAGCAGTGTCGACAGAAGCTATGGCTACACCTTC.

The table lists this clone with a count of one. The chain employs TRBV5-6 and TRBJ2-3; TRBD2 might be the D (5 bases). CDR3 length: 14 residues. Germline V gene sequence: CDR1 SGHDT, CDR2 YYEEEE. V lost 0 bases to trimming and J lost 2 bases, with 7 bases between them. CDR3 in amino acids: CASSLGGLTDTQYF. In DNA, the CDR3 is TGTGCCAGCAGCTTGGGCGGGCTCACAGATACGCAGTATTTT.

This chain links TRBV5-1 with TRBJ1-2, with D uncertain. V was shortened by 3 bases and J by 0 bases, with 9 bases between the two germline ends. The CDR3 length is 14 residues. Germline V CDR1 and CDR2: SGHRS, YFSETQ. The CDR3 DNA reads as TGCGCCAGCAGCTACGGCGGAACTAACTATGGCTACACCTTC. As protein: CASSYGGTNYGYTF.

This clone was counted a single time. The chain recombines TRBV6-5 with TRBJ2-7; D unresolved. V shed 6 bases and J shed 5 bases, with 17 bases lying between them. Germline V gives CDR1 MNHEY, CDR2 SVGAGI. CDR3 size: 14 residues. The DNA for the CDR3 is TGTGCCAGCAGCCGGAGCCCGGTTAACAACGAGCAGTACTTC. This sequence encodes CASSRSPVNNEQYF.

The chain uses TRBV7-8 and TRBJ2-7; tentatively, D is TRBD1 (6 bases). V lost 7 bases to trimming and J lost 1 base, with 11 bases between them. Per the germline V gene, CDR1 is SGHVS and CDR2 is FQNEAQ. This CDR3 comprises 13 residues. The CDR3 DNA is TGTGCCAGCATGGGGGCGCCGTCCTACGAGCAGTACTTC. Encoded protein: CASMGAPSYEQYF.

Only one count was recorded for this clone. This chain joins TRBV27 and TRBJ1-1; 9 nucleotides match TRBD1. The CDR3 spans 14 residues. Germline loops: CDR1 MNHEY, CDR2 SMNVEV (reference sequence). The V gene end was trimmed by 11 bases and the J gene end by 1 base; junction bases not matched to a gene: 8. The DNA of the CDR3 is TGTGCCGCGATAGGGGACAGGGCGAACACTGAAGCTTTCTTT. This gives the protein CAAIGDRANTEAFF.

The chain carries TRBV5-4 and TRBJ1-3; unclear D gene. Germline CDR1 and CDR2: SGHNT and YYREEE (reference sequence). CDR3 length: 17 residues. V was cut by 4 bases and J by 2 bases, with 19 bases left in between. The CDR3 nucleotides read TGTGCCAGCAGCCTCGAGGGAGGACGGTCCGCTGGAAACACCATATATTTT. It translates to CASSLEGGRSAGNTIYF.

V usage is TRBV11-2 and J usage is TRBJ1-1; a possible D gene is TRBD1 (6 bases). CDR3 size: 17 residues. The germline CDR1 and CDR2 sequences are SGHAT and FQNNGV. The V end lost 5 bases, the J end lost 0 bases, and 19 bases lay between the germline ends. The CDR3 loop is CASSRQAGSSVNTEAFF. In DNA, the CDR3 is TGTGCCAGCAGCAGACAGGCAGGCTCATCGGTGAACACTGAAGCTTTCTTT.

The chain uses TRBV2 and TRBJ1-2; D uncertain. The V end lost 4 bases, the J end lost 1 base, and 4 bases lay between the germline ends. CDR3 length: 12 residues. CDR1 and CDR2 from the germline V gene are SNHLY and FYNNEI. CDR3 sequence reads: CASSANNYGYTF. The CDR3 DNA sequence: TGTGCCAGCAGTGCCAATAACTATGGCTACACCTTC.

The rearrangement links TRBV6-5 to TRBJ2-3, with 7 bases lining up with TRBD2. Germline-derived CDR1 and CDR2 are MNHEY and SVGAGI. The CDR3 is made up of 14 amino acids. The ends lost 8 bases at V and 6 bases at J; junction bases unmatched: 11. The CDR3 protein is CASADRLAEDTQYF. CDR3 sequence (DNA): TGTGCCAGCGCAGATCGGCTAGCGGAGGATACGCAGTATTTT.

The V and J genes are TRBV18 and TRBJ1-3, with D maybe TRBD1 (5 bases). The CDR3 covers 16 residues. From germline, CDR1 is KGHSH and CDR2 LQKENI. V was pared by 0 bases and J by 1 base, with 10 bases between. The CDR3 sequence is CASSPPLAGSGNTIYF. The CDR3 nucleotides are TGTGCCAGCTCACCACCGCTTGCAGGGTCTGGAAACACCATATATTTT.

The rearrangement links TRBV7-2 to TRBJ2-5, with 9 bases aligning to TRBD1. Unmatched junction bases numbered 8, after V lost 2 bases and J lost 4 bases. Germline assignment: CDR1 SGHTA and CDR2 FQGNSA. This CDR3 spans 16 amino acids. The CDR3 bases are TGTGCCAGCAGCTTACTACAGGGGGCTTTGGGAGAGACCCAGTACTTC. Translated: CASSLLQGALGETQYF.

The chain uses TRBV5-1 and TRBJ2-5; 11 nucleotides agree with TRBD2. Per germline, CDR1 SGHRS and CDR2 YFSETQ. This CDR3 region has 17 residues. V trimming: 3 bases; J trimming: 1 base; junction bases outside the gene matches: 8. The CDR3, as DNA: TGCGCCAGCAGCTCGGGCCCTAGCGGGGGGACCCAAGAGACCCAGTACTTC. Amino acids: CASSSGPSGGTQETQYF.

This clone has a single count. The chain has TRBV7-3 and TRBJ2-5; TRBD1 is a possible D gene (6 bases). Germline values: CDR1 SGHTA, CDR2 FQGTGA. The CDR3 covers 14 residues. Trimming cost V 2 bases and J 5 bases, with 12 bases left between them. The CDR3 reads CASSLSAGVETQYF. CDR3 bases: TGTGCCAGCAGCTTATCGGCAGGGGTGGAGACCCAGTACTTC.

The chain links TRBV11-3 to TRBJ2-7; 9 bases are a match to TRBD1. The germline gives CDR1 SGHNT, CDR2 YENEEA. This CDR3 contains 16 residues. Trimming cost V 0 bases and J 1 base; bases outside gene matches: 4. The CDR3 region has the DNA TGTGCCAGCAGCTTAGACTGGACAGGGGAGTCCTACGAGCAGTACTTC. It encodes CASSLDWTGESYEQYF. The entire variable domain, with the rest obtained from reference TRBV11-3 and TRBJ2-7, is as follows: EAGVVQSPRYKIIEKKQPVAFWCNPISGHNTLYWYLQNLGQGPELLIRYENEEAVDDSQLPKDRFSAERLKGVDSTLKIQPAELGDSAVYLCASSLDWTGESYEQYFGPGTRLTVT.

This sequence joins TRBV4-1 and TRBJ2-1; TRBD1 might be the D (5 bases). V shed 3 bases and J shed 8 bases, with 14 bases lying between them. The CDR3 runs 14 residues. Germline CDR1 MGHRA, CDR2 YSYEKL. CDR3 in DNA: TGCGCCAGCAGCCAGCTTCCAGGGCCCCATGAGCAGTTCTTC. This codes for CASSQLPGPHEQFF.

The chain is built from TRBV6-1 and TRBJ1-2; D may be TRBD1 (5 bases). The CDR3 runs 13 residues. Germline CDR1 is MNHNS and CDR2 is SASEGT. Trimming took off 5 bases at V and 8 bases at J, with 15 bases between the two ends. Here the CDR3 DNA reads TGTGCCAGCAGTAATAGTAGGGGTGGAGGCTACACCTTC. Protein product: CASSNSRGGGYTF.

The chain is built from TRBV23-1 and TRBJ1-2; D not resolved. TRBV23-1 is identified as an open reading frame with a role that is uncertain. CDR3 size: 14 residues. Trimming stripped 8 bases from V and 0 bases from J, with 13 bases between. DNA for the CDR3: TGCGCCAGCTCCCTCGTCCAGACTAACTATGGCTACACCTTC. Its translation is CASSLVQTNYGYTF.

This chain uses TRBV19 with TRBJ2-7; tentatively, D is TRBD2 (7 bases). V lost 5 bases, J lost 7 bases, and 24 bases lay in between. Germline CDR1 reads LNHDA; CDR2 reads SQIVND (reference sequence). The CDR3 loop spans 16 amino acids. CDR3 region: CASSPLRSGGRGEQYF. CDR3 coding DNA: TGTGCCAGTAGTCCCCTCAGATCGGGGGGCCGGGGAGAGCAGTACTTC.

The V and J genes are TRBV19 and TRBJ2-3; 7 positions agree with TRBD1. Germline lookup yields CDR1 LNHDA and CDR2 SQIVND (reference sequence). CDR3 length equals 14 residues. V gave up 4 bases and J gave up 2 bases; unmatched junction bases: 3. The CDR3 nucleotides read TGTGCCAGTAGTAACAGGGGTGCCACAGATACGCAGTATTTT. This sequence encodes CASSNRGATDTQYF.

The chain has TRBV5-1 and TRBJ1-1; 7 bases align to TRBD1. The V and J ends lost 1 base and 4 bases, in that order; junction bases with no gene match: 7. The CDR3 is 15 amino acids. Germline loops: CDR1 SGHRS, CDR2 YFSETQ. Written as DNA, the CDR3 is TGCGCCAGCAGCTTGAAAGGGGGCGGTAGCACTGAAGCTTTCTTT. This sequence encodes CASSLKGGGSTEAFF. Variable domain in full (rest from reference TRBV5-1 and TRBJ1-1): KAGVTQTPRYLIKTRGQQVTLSCSPISGHRSVSWYQQTPGQGLQFLFEYFSETQRNKGNFPGRFSGRQFSNSRSEMNVSTLELGDSALYLCASSLKGGGSTEAFFGQGTRLTVV.